This T cell receptor (beta chain) was profiled in a study of blood T cell repertoires in COVID-19 (dated by TCRdb to 2020 to 2022). Notes on the research overall: Samples covering the acute and convalescent phases of COVID-19 were provided by collaborators in the United States, Italy and Spain. The dataset comprised deeply sampled blood TCRbeta repertoires from subjects exposed to, actively infected with, or recovered from COVID-19. A freely available public database, intended as a resource for researchers studying the immune response to SARS-CoV-2, is where the repertoires were released. The prospective study material was composed of cDNA or gDNA derived from T cells, B-cell-depleted T cells, or PBMCs. Nearly every sample came with metadata listing a de-identified subject ID, COVID-19 status, age in years and sex. Where HLA class I and class II types were available, the types were taken from metadata supplied by the sample provider, not from assay-based typing. The samples were drawn from two sources: the first 160 participants of the ongoing ImmuneRACE study, and fewer than 1,500 subjects contributed by 6 global collaborators. The study at large found these results: The amount of clinical and demographic metadata varied by source and participant and was provided uncurated.

TCRbeta CDR3 regions were amplified from genomic DNA by means of the immunoSEQ Assay, a bias-controlled multiplex PCR. The original methods were these. Within the assay, amplification of reference gene primers was used to estimate how many nucleated cells each sample contained. Sequence reads were collapsed and filtered to measure the absolute abundance of every unique TCRbeta CDR3 rearrangement. Productive Simpson clonality was computed per sample as the square root of Simpson's diversity index over productive rearrangements. Not all clones reach the TCRdb copy of this immuneACCESS table, which keeps in-frame sequences only. Checked studies attribute under half of the gap to unresolved V genes and leave the rest unexplained. V and J calls plus clone size are reproduced from that table; the DNA served to infer D and trimming. This sample lists roughly 500,000 clones; around 89% were detected once. Of the sample, over 1.5% falls within the top ten clones.

Remarks on this clone: It has no known antigen specificity. No qualities accompany the bases; no much larger clone lies one base away.

Participants in the prospective study were enrolled through a virtual design, were aged roughly 18 to 100 years, and lived in fewer than 30 United States geographic areas. Cohort assignment in the prospective study relied on participant-reported clinical history from a screening survey and a study questionnaire. For ImmuneRACE Cohort 3, a participant was defined as recovered based on two consecutive negative NP/OP PCR tests, clearance by a healthcare professional, or resolution of symptoms. Mobile phlebotomists in the prospective study collected whole blood, serum and a nasopharyngeal or oropharyngeal swab from every participant. Prospective study participants could optionally give additional blood draws and questionnaires over an approximately two-month period. Before DNA extraction, blood samples from the prospective study were shipped at room temperature or frozen. Reading from cysteine to phenylalanine, the CDR3 counts 18 amino acids. Only the CDR3 region is kept as DNA, spanning 54 bases read in frame from base 1.

The sequence derives from a woman between 40 and 50 years old who had recovered from COVID-19. Input material: PBMCs or T cells enriched from blood (not recorded which). Recombination connected TRBV1 to TRBJ2-1; the D call in the table, TRBD2, was not verified against the DNA. TRBV1 is a known pseudogene. The base sequence is TGCACCAGCAGCCAAGTCCCCCCGAGACGCGGCATTTACAATGAGCAGTTCTTC. This is translated as CTSSQVPPRRGIYNEQFF.